This TCR beta chain emerged from a study of T cell clonotyping in hematopoietic cell transplantation (dated by TCRdb to about 2021). With respect to the entire study: Blood from recipients was drawn about 28 days before transplant and again at days 30, 100 and 180 after transplant. In the study, over a hundred blood samples were gathered from 35 consecutive transplant recipients and their related donors. Patients were recruited between late 2015 and 2017 and followed until September 2020 or death. For 5 patients, samples taken at the onset of acute graft-versus-host disease were compared with samples from patients who never developed GVHD.

Inclusive of the bounding cysteine and phenylalanine, the CDR3 is 15 residues long. The read is trimmed to its CDR3 DNA, 45 bases read in frame from base 1. Trimming removed 2 bases from V and 0 bases from J, leaving 11 bases between the germline ends. For CDR1 and CDR2, the germline V gene lists MNHEY and SVGAGI. The label giving this sample's time point can be read as: recipient sample taken at acute GVHD onset. Using Nuclei Lysis Solution, genomic DNA was extracted from unfractionated peripheral blood mononuclear cells that were either fresh or cryopreserved. TCR beta CDR3 regions were amplified from genomic DNA with the immunoSEQ assay, a bias-controlled multiplex PCR using V- and J-specific primers. In a second PCR step, the CDR3 amplicons were tagged with a proprietary barcode plus Illumina adapter sequences. An Illumina MiSeq instrument was used to sequence the CDR3 libraries. As for the original processing: Export and quality control were done with immunoSEQ Analyzer 3.0, while downstream analyses used R Bioconductor and Immunarch. Only productive rearrangements within the normalized downsampled data set were used in the calculation of repertoire metrics. Pathologically expanded clonotypes were defined as those larger than 5 templates in the normalized cohort. The Inverse Simpson Index served as the measure of repertoire diversity. To capture all clonotypes, CMV-specificity analyses were performed on the non-normalized data set. Here the immuneACCESS table is served through TCRdb, limited to in-frame sequences with V and J called. Missing clones are a known gap in these copies; in checked studies unresolved V genes cover under half, and the rest lacks a known reason. That table is the source of V, J and clone size, and D and trimming were worked out from the DNA. This sample holds under 9,000 clones; 85% to 90% were observed only once. The ten largest clonotypes hold under 5% of the sample.

With respect to this clone: Its antigen is currently not known. No much larger clone is present one base from it, and per-base qualities are unavailable.

Results the study describes overall, beyond this receptor: Inverse Simpson Index values from donors and from recipients before transplant predicted broader TCR repertoire diversity after transplant. A decrease in recipient TCR diversity was observed after transplant, and a progressive increase in pathologically expanded clonotypes was seen from day 30 to day 180. Recipient repertoires showed only a small fraction of overlap with donor repertoires, and over 95% appeared de novo at the given depth. The sample size was limited, and CD4 and CD8 repertoire contributions could not be separated because cells were not sorted.

The specimen was peripheral blood mononuclear cells, collected at the time of graft-versus-host disease after allogeneic stem cell transplant. This chain joins TRBV6-5 to TRBJ2-7, and perhaps TRBD2 as D gene, on 5 matching bases. The TCR was taken from a male patient between 55 and 70 years old who had an allogeneic stem cell transplant from a related donor, so the T cells may come from the graft donor. Some clones in this sample may be carry-over from other donors' samples. The bases read TGTGCCAGCAGTTACGAGCGGCACTCCTCCTACGAGCAGTACTTC. Its translation is CASSYERHSSYEQYF.